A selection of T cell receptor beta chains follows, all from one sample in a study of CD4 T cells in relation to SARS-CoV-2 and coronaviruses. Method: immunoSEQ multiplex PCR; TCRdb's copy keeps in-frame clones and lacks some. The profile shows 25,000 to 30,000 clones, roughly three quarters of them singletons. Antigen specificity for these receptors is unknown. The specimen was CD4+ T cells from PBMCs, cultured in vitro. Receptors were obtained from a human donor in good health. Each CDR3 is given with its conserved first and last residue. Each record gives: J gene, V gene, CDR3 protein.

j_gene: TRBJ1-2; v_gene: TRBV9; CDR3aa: CASKPARDRDFYGYTF
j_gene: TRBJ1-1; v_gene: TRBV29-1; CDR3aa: CSVEGRGGFMNTEAFF
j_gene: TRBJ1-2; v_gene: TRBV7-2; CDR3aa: CASSWRDRGRGGYTF
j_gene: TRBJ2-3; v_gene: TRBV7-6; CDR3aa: CASSLRLAGASDTQYF
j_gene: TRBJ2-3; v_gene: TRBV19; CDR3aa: CASSPMGGGTDTQYF
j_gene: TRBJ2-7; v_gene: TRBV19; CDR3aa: CASSIQGAWYEQYF
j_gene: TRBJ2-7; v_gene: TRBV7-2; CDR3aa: CASSLAGTTLEQYF
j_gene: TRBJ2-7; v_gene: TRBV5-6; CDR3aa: CASSSQPYEQYF
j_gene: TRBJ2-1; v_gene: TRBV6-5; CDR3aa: CASTGQVSSYNEQFF
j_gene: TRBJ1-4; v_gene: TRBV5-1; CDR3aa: CASSLDGRGFDEVFF
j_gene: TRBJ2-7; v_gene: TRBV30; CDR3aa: CAWRVGGHSYEQYF
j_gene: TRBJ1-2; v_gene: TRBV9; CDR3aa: CASTRGDGMRGYTF
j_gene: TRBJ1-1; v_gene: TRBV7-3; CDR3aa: CASSQDGAGTEAFF
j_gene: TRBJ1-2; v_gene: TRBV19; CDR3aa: CASSQQTGNYGYTF
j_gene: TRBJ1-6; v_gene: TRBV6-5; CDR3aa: CASSYVGGANNSPLHF
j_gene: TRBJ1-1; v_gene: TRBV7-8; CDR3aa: CASRGVAHSPEAFF
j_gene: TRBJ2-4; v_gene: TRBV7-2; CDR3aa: CASSLWATSSQRVNIQYF
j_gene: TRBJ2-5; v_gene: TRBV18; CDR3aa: CASSQEETQYF
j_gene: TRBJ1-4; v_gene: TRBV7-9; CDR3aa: CASSLARGGSEKLFF
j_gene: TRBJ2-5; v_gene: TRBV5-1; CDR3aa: CASSWRLAGGSKETQYF
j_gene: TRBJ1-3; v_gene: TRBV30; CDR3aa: CAWVTVSSGNTIYF